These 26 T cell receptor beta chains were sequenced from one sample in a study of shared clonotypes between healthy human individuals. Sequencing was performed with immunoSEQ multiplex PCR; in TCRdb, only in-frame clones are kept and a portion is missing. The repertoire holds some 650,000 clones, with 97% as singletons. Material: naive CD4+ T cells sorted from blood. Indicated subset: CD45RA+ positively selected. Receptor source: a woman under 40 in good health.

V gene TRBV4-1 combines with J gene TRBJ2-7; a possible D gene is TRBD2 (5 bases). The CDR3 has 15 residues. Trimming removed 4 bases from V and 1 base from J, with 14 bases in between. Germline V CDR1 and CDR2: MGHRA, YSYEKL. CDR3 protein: CASSPPGRESYEQYF. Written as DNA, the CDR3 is TGCGCCAGCAGCCCCCCTGGTCGGGAATCCTACGAGCAGTACTTC.

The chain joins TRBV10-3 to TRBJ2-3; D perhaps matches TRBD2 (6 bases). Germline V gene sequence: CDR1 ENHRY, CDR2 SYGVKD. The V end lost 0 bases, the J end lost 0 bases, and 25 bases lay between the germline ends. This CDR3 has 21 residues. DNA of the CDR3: TGTGCCATCAGTGAGTCCCCCGGGGGAGAGGGTCCCACCAGGAGCACAGATACGCAGTATTTT. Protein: CAISESPGGEGPTRSTDTQYF.

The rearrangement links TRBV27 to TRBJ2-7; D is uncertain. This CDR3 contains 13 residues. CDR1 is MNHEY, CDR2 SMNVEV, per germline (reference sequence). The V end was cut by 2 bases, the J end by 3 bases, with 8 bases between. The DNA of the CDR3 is TGTGCCAGCAGTTTACAAGACGGCTACGAGCAGTACTTC. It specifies CASSLQDGYEQYF.

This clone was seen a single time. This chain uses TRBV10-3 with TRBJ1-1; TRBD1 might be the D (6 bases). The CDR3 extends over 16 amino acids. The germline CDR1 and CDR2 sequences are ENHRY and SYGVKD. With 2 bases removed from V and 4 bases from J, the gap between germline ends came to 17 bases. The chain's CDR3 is CAISEEKRGMVTEAFF. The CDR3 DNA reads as TGTGCCATCAGTGAGGAGAAGAGGGGGATGGTCACTGAAGCTTTCTTT.

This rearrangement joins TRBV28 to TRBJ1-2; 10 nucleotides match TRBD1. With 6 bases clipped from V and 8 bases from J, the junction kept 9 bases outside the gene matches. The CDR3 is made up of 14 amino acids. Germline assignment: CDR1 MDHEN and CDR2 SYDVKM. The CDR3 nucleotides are TGTGCCAGCAGCTTTCTCCGGGACAGGGGCGGCTACACCTTC. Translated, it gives CASSFLRDRGGYTF.

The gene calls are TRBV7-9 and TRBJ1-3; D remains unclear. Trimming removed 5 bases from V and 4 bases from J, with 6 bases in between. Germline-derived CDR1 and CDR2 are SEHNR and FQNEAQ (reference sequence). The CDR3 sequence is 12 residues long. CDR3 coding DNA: TGTGCCAGCAGCCCCCGAGGAAACACCATATATTTT. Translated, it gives CASSPRGNTIYF.

The CDR3 coding sequence is TGTGCCAGCAGCCTAAACAGTTACACTGAAGCTTTCTTT. Translation gives CASSLNSYTEAFF. The genes are TRBV6-5 and TRBJ1-1; D is unclear. Trimming left V 6 bases short and J 3 bases short, with 11 bases between. Germline V CDR1 and CDR2: MNHEY, SVGAGI. CDR3 size: 13 residues.

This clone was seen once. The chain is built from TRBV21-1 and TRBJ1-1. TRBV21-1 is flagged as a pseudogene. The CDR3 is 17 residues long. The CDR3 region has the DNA TGTGCCAGCAGCCCGAAAGGTGCCCCCGGGTGGGGCACTGAAGCTTTCTTT. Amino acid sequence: CASSPKGAPGWGTEAFF.

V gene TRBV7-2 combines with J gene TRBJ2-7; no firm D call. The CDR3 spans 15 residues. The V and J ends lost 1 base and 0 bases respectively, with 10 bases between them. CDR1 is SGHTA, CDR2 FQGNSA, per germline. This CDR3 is CASSLVVQASYEQYF. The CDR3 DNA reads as TGTGCCAGCAGCTTAGTAGTGCAGGCCTCCTACGAGCAGTACTTC.

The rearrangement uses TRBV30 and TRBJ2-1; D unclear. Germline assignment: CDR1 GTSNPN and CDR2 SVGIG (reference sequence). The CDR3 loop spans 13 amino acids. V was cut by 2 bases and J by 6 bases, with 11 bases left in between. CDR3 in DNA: TGTGCCTGGAGTACGGACGGTAGCAATGAGCAGTTCTTC. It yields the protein CAWSTDGSNEQFF.

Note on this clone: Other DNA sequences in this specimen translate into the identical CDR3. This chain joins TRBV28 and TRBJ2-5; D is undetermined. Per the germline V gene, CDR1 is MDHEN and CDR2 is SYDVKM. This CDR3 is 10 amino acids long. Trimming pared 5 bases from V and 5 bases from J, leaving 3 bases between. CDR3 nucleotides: TGTGCCAGCAGTCGGGAGACCCAGTACTTC. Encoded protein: CASSRETQYF. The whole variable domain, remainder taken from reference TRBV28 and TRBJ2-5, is DVKVTQSSRYLVKRTGEKVFLECVQDMDHENMFWYRQDPGLGLRLIYFSYDVKMKEKGDIPEGYSVSREKKERFSLILESASTNQTSMYLCASSRETQYFGPGTRLLVL.

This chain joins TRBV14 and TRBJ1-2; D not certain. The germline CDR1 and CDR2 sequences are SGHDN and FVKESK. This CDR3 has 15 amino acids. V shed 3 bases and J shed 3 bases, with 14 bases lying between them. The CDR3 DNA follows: TGTGCCAGCAGCCACGTCGTTGGAGTTGACTATGGCTACACCTTC. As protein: CASSHVVGVDYGYTF.

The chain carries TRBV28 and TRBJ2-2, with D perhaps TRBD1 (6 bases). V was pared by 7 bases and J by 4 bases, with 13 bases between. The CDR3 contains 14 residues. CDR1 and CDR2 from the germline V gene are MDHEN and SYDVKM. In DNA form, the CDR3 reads TGTGCCAGCATCCCCTCAGGGGCCACCGGGGAGCTGTTTTTT. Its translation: CASIPSGATGELFF.

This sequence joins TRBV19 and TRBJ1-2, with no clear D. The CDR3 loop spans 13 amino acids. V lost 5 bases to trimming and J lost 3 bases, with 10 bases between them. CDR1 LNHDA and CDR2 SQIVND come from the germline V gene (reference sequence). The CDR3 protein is CASSVQNYYGYTF. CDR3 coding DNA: TGTGCCAGTAGTGTCCAAAACTACTATGGCTACACCTTC.

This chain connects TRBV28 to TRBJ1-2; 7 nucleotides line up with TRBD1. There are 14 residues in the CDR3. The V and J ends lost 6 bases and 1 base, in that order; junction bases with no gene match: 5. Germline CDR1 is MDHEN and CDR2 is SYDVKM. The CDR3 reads CASRPGQNNYGYTF. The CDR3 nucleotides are TGTGCCAGCAGACCGGGACAGAATAACTATGGCTACACCTTC.

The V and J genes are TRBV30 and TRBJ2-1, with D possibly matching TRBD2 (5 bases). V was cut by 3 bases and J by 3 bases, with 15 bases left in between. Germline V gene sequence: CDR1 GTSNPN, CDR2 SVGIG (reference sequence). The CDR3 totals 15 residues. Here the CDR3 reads CAWSPLNSVYNEQFF. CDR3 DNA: TGTGCCTGGAGCCCCCTAAATAGCGTCTACAATGAGCAGTTCTTC.

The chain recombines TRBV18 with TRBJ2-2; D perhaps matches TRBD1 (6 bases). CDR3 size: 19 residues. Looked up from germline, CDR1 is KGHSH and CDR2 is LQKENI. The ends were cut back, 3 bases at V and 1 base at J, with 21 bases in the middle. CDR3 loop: CASSPVYAYRAGNTGELFF. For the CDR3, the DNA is TGTGCCAGCTCACCCGTCTACGCCTACAGGGCTGGGAACACCGGGGAGCTGTTTTTT. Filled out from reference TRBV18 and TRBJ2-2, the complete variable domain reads NAGVMQNPRHLVRRRGQEARLRCSPMKGHSHVYWYRQLPEEGLKFMVYLQKENIIDESGMPKERFSAEFPKEGPSILRIQQVVRGDSAAYFCASSPVYAYRAGNTGELFFGEGSRLTVL.

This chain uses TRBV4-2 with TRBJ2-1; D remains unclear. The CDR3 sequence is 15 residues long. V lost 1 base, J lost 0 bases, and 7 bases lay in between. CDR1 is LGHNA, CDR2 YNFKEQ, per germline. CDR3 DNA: TGTGCCAGCAGCCAAGTTGCTAGCTCCTACAATGAGCAGTTCTTC. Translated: CASSQVASSYNEQFF.

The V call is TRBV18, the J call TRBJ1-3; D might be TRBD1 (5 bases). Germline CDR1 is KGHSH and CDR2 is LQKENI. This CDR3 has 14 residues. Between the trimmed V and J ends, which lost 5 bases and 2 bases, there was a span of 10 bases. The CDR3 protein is CASSTGVAGNTIYF. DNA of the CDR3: TGTGCCAGCTCAACGGGGGTTGCTGGAAACACCATATATTTT.

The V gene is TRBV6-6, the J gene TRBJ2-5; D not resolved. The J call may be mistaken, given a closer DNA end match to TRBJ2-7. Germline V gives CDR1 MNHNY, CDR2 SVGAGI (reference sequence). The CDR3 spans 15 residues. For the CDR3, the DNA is TGTGCCAGCAGTTACACCGGGCCGCTGGCAAACGAGCAGTACTTC. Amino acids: CASSYTGPLANEQYF.

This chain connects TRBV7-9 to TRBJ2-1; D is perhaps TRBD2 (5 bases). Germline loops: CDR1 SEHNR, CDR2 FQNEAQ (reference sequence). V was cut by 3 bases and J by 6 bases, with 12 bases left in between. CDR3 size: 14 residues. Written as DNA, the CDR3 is TGTGCCAGCAGCTTTAGTGGAGGACGCAATGAGCAGTTCTTC. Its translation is CASSFSGGRNEQFF.

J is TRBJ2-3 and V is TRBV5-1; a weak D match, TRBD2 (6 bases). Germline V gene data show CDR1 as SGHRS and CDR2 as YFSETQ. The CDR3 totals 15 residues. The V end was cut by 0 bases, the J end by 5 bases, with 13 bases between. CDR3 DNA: TGCGCCAGCAGCTTGGTGTCGGGAGCGGTAGATACGCAGTATTTT. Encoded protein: CASSLVSGAVDTQYF.

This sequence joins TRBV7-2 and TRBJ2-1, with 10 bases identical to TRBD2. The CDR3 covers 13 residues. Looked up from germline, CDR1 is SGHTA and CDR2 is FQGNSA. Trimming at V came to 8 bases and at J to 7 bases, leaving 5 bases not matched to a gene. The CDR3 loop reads CASDLAGVNEQFF. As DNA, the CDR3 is TGTGCCAGCGACCTAGCGGGAGTAAATGAGCAGTTCTTC.

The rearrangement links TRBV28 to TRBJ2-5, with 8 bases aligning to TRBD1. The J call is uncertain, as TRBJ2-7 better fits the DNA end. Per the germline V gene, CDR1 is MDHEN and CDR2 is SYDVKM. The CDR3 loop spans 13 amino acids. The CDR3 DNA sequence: TGTGCCAGCGGAACAGGGGGAACCTACGAGCAGTACTTC. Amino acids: CASGTGGTYEQYF.

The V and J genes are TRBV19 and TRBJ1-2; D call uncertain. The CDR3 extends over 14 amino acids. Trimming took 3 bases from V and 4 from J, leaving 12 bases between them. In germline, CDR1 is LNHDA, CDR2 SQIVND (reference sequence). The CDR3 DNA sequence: TGTGCCAGTAGTATTCCCCAGGCGGCCTATGGCTACACCTTC. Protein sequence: CASSIPQAAYGYTF.

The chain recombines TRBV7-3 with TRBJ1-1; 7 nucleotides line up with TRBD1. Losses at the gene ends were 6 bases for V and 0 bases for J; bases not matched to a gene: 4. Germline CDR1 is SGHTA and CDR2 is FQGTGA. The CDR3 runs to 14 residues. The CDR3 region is CASSSGQLNTEAFF. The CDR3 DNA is TGTGCCAGCAGTTCGGGACAGCTGAACACTGAAGCTTTCTTT.